This TCR beta chain was captured in a study of CD8+CD57+ T cells in acquired aplastic anemia. About the research overall: DNA per sorted CD4+ or CD8+ sample ranged about 0.17 to 27.4 ug, averaging 3.2 ug.

Genomic DNA, the template, was used for profiling of the TCR beta VDJ and CDR3. In TCRdb, the reads were re-called with MiXCR into one record per CDR3 protein. The profile shows 55,000 to 80,000 distinct CDR3 sequences, roughly half of them singletons. This clonotype has just a few counts. The germline V gene encodes CDR1 KGHDR and CDR2 SFDVKD. Trimming removed 0 bases at V and 0 bases at J, with 7 bases between. The CDR3 runs to 15 residues. The sample taken for sequencing was sorted CD4+, CD8+, or CD8+CD57+ T cells (not recorded which) from PBMCs. The rearrangement joins TRBV24-1 to TRBJ2-5; D call uncertain. The TCR originated in a human donor in good health, serving as a control. This CDR3 is CATSDLLGNQETQYF. The CDR3, as DNA: TGTGCCACCAGTGATTTGTTAGGGAACCAAGAGACCCAGTACTTC.